The entry below describes one T cell receptor beta chain. The antigen is not known. The data stem from a study of T-cell memory formation after mild COVID-19. The overall study: The two donors had largely donor-specific TCR clusters. Study-wide results and limits: CD4+ contracting clones were found mainly in CM and EM, and CD8+ ones in EMRA. The second-wave clones peaking on day 37 were not confirmed as SARS-CoV-2-specific.

The germline CDR1 and CDR2 sequences are LGHNA and YSLEER. V lost 7 bases to trimming and J lost 0 bases, with 16 bases between them. This CDR3 has 16 amino acids. Employing constant-segment primers, 5'RACE generated TCR alpha and TCR beta cDNA libraries bearing sample barcodes and UMIs. TCRdb reprocessed the 5' RACE reads with MiXCR, giving one entry per CDR3 protein. The sample contains approximately 390,000 distinct CDR3 sequences, approximately 16% of which appear only once. The V gene is TRBV4-3, the J gene TRBJ2-1, with D tentatively TRBD2 (5 bases). The sample consisted of PBMCs or a T cell subset sorted from them (not recorded which). This clonotype originated in a man aged 18 to 30 who had mild COVID-19 (a few samples of this study predate the infection). Cell type and time point are not known. CDR3 sequence: CASTSSRGSSYNEQFF. The DNA for the CDR3 is TGCGCCAGCACCTCAAGCCGGGGAAGCTCCTACAATGAGCAGTTCTTC.